Presented here are 18 T cell receptor beta chains from one specimen sequenced in a study of OX40 agonist ivuxolimab in advanced cancers. Profiling relied on immunoSEQ multiplex PCR, and the TCRdb table lists in-frame clones only, not all of them. The profile covers 70,000 to 80,000 clones, with nearly 95% appearing a single time and about 6.6% taken by the ten largest. The sequences come from CD4+ or CD8+ T cells sorted from blood, collected in a trial of the OX40 agonist ivuxolimab. All receptors derive from an adult with an advanced solid tumor such as melanoma, head and neck, liver or kidney cancer.

Here the CDR3 DNA reads TGTGCCAGCAGTGAAGTAGGCGGGAAAGGCTACGAGCAGTACTTC. Protein sequence: CASSEVGGKGYEQYF. The chain couples TRBV6-1 to TRBJ2-7, with D possibly being TRBD2 (6 bases). Germline loops: CDR1 MNHNS, CDR2 SASEGT. There are 15 residues in the CDR3. Trimming shortened V by 1 base and J by 3 bases, and 13 bases separated the two germline ends.

The chain combines TRBV18 with TRBJ2-1; a possible D gene is TRBD2 (6 bases). The V and J ends lost 3 bases and 8 bases respectively, with 23 bases between them. This CDR3 spans 17 amino acids. CDR1 is KGHSH, CDR2 LQKENI, per germline. In DNA, the CDR3 is TGTGCCAGCTCACCTCGATCCTTGACGGGAGCTTTCGATGAGCAGTTCTTC. It translates to CASSPRSLTGAFDEQFF.

The V and J genes are TRBV9 and TRBJ2-2, with D unclear. The CDR3 extends over 13 amino acids. CDR1 is SGDLS and CDR2 is YYNGEE in the germline V gene. Between the trimmed V and J ends, which lost 3 bases and 2 bases, there was a span of 5 bases. The CDR3 region has the DNA TGTGCCAGCAGCGGTCTAAACACCGGGGAGCTGTTTTTT. Translated: CASSGLNTGELFF.

The J gene is TRBJ2-5, the V gene TRBV2; weak D call: TRBD1 (6 bases). With 11 bases removed from V and 0 bases from J, the gap between germline ends came to 16 bases. The CDR3 runs to 14 residues. Germline V gene data show CDR1 as SNHLY and CDR2 as FYNNEI. In DNA form, the CDR3 reads TGTGCCGGCATCCCCAGGGGATACCAAGAGACCCAGTACTTC. As protein: CAGIPRGYQETQYF.

This chain joins TRBV27 and TRBJ2-1, with D perhaps matching TRBD1 or TRBD2 (5 bases each). The length of the CDR3 is 11 residues. CDR1 and CDR2 (germline): MNHEY, SMNVEV (reference sequence). With 6 bases removed from V and 10 bases from J, the gap between germline ends came to 10 bases. In DNA form, the CDR3 reads TGTGCCAGCAGCCACGGGGCCGAGCAGTTCTTC. Translation gives CASSHGAEQFF.

The chain uses TRBV29-1 and TRBJ1-1; D remains ambiguous. The CDR3 consists of 10 residues. CDR1 is SQVTM, CDR2 ANQGSEA, per germline. V was cut by 1 base and J by 7 bases, with 4 bases left in between. This CDR3 reads CSVEGGEAFF. CDR3 sequence (DNA): TGCAGCGTTGAAGGGGGTGAAGCTTTCTTT.

This clone was seen once. The chain couples TRBV6-5 to TRBJ2-2; TRBD1 agrees at 9 bases. Germline assignment: CDR1 MNHEY and CDR2 SVGAGI. V was pared by 0 bases and J by 6 bases, with 2 bases of the junction left unmatched. The CDR3 is 15 residues long. The CDR3 protein is CASSYSGQGAGELFF. The CDR3, as DNA: TGTGCCAGCAGTTACTCGGGACAGGGCGCCGGGGAGCTGTTTTTT.

This clone was observed a single time. The rearrangement joins TRBV5-4 to TRBJ2-1; 7 nucleotides agree with TRBD1. After removal of 3 bases from V and 8 bases from J, the junction contained 5 bases not matched to a gene. Germline V lookup: CDR1 SGHNT, CDR2 YYREEE (reference sequence). There are 13 residues in the CDR3. The CDR3 region is CASSWGQTDEQFF. The CDR3 nucleotides read TGTGCCAGCAGCTGGGGACAGACAGATGAGCAGTTCTTC.

This clone was counted a single time. The CDR3 bases are TGCGCCAGCAGCTTGAAGCCCGCGAATTCACCCCTCCACTTT. Its protein product is CASSLKPANSPLHF. V and J are TRBV5-1 and TRBJ1-6; no clear D gene. The germline V and J ends were trimmed by 1 base and 7 bases, with 9 bases remaining between them. The CDR3 has 14 residues. Germline CDR1 and CDR2: SGHRS and YFSETQ.

This chain links TRBV7-9 with TRBJ2-7; 7 nucleotides agree with TRBD1. V shed 7 bases, J shed 6 bases, and the junction held 9 bases outside the gene matches. The CDR3 extends over 13 amino acids. Germline V CDR1 and CDR2: SEHNR, FQNEAQ (reference sequence). This CDR3 reads CASTPDRDGEQYF. The CDR3 coding sequence is TGTGCCAGCACCCCAGACAGGGATGGCGAGCAGTACTTC.

The rearrangement joins TRBV7-2 to TRBJ2-1; tentatively, D is TRBD1 (5 bases). V lost 5 bases and J lost 9, with 11 bases in between. CDR1 is SGHTA and CDR2 is FQGNSA in the germline V gene. CDR3 length equals 12 residues. The CDR3 sequence is CASSPGAGEQFF. The CDR3 coding sequence is TGTGCCAGCAGCCCTGGGGCCGGTGAGCAGTTCTTC.

This clone has just one count. V gene TRBV29-1 combines with J gene TRBJ2-2; D may be TRBD2 (5 bases). Germline lookup yields CDR1 SQVTM and CDR2 ANQGSEA. The CDR3 length is 15 residues. Trimming removed 7 bases at V and 1 base at J, with 16 bases between. Here the CDR3 reads CSAGIYSENTGELFF. The CDR3 nucleotides are TGCAGCGCGGGGATCTACAGTGAGAACACCGGGGAGCTGTTTTTT.

The chain joins TRBV27 to TRBJ1-2, with 7 bases matching TRBD1. Germline V lookup: CDR1 MNHEY, CDR2 SMNVEV (reference sequence). The CDR3 extends over 15 amino acids. Trimming at V came to 7 bases and at J to 6 bases, leaving 14 bases not matched to a gene. The CDR3 sequence: CASTTTTGAINGYTF. CDR3 bases: TGTGCCAGCACCACGACAACAGGGGCGATTAATGGCTACACCTTC.

This chain connects TRBV7-2 to TRBJ2-1; 11 bases fit TRBD2. V trimming: 3 bases; J trimming: 4 bases; junction bases outside the gene matches: 2. Germline loops: CDR1 SGHTA, CDR2 FQGNSA. The CDR3 spans 15 residues. The CDR3: CASSFGTSGYNEQFF. The CDR3 region has the DNA TGTGCCAGCAGCTTCGGGACTAGCGGATACAATGAGCAGTTCTTC.

The gene calls are TRBV4-3 and TRBJ1-3; 8 nucleotides match TRBD1. The V and J ends lost 0 bases and 0 bases, in that order; junction bases with no gene match: 4. Germline V gene lookup returns CDR1 LGHNA and CDR2 YSLEER. The CDR3 is 17 amino acids. In DNA form, the CDR3 reads TGCGCCAGCAGCCAAGAGCCGGACAGGGCCTCTGGAAACACCATATATTTT. It specifies CASSQEPDRASGNTIYF.

The chain recombines TRBV4-1 with TRBJ2-1; no clear D. This CDR3 spans 15 amino acids. Germline V lookup: CDR1 MGHRA, CDR2 YSYEKL. The V and J ends lost 2 bases and 8 bases respectively, with 16 bases between them. DNA of the CDR3: TGCGCCAGCAGCCAAATCGACCGTATTGGGGATGAGCAGTTCTTC. This encodes CASSQIDRIGDEQFF.

The sample holds one count of this clone. The chain uses TRBV7-6 and TRBJ2-1; D ambiguous. V was shortened by 1 base and J by 3 bases, with 7 bases between the two germline ends. Germline CDR1 reads SGHVS; CDR2 reads FNYEAQ. This CDR3 spans 14 amino acids. The CDR3 region is CASSLGGIYNEQFF. In nucleotides, the CDR3 is TGTGCCAGCAGCTTAGGCGGCATCTACAATGAGCAGTTCTTC. The variable domain in full, completed from reference TRBV7-6 and TRBJ2-1, reads GAGVSQSPRYKVTKRGQDVALRCDPISGHVSLYWYRQALGQGPEFLTYFNYEAQQDKSGLPNDRFSAERPEGSISTLTIQRTEQRDSAMYRCASSLGGIYNEQFFGPGTRLTVL.

This clone was seen only once. J is TRBJ2-2 and V is TRBV29-1, with no clear D. Germline CDR1 and CDR2: SQVTM and ANQGSEA. The germline V and J ends were trimmed by 5 bases and 4 bases, with 8 bases remaining between them. There are 12 residues in the CDR3. The CDR3 DNA reads TGCAGCGTTCGGCTTGGCACCGGGGAGCTGTTTTTT. This encodes CSVRLGTGELFF.